The T cell receptor (beta chain) described here comes from a study of vaccination and CD4 T cells after COVID-19. Study-level background: Timing of post-vaccine sample collection was a median approximately 79 days after dose two, with a range of 14 to 241.

Specified treatment: roughly 11-day PBMC culture with coronavirus spike peptide pools or control peptides (ViraFEST assay). It was before the COVID-19 pandemic (2011-2018) that the unexposed donor's CD4+ T cells were collected. A word on this clonotype: As yet, its antigen is unknown.

Notes on the study in general: Counts of SARS-CoV-2-reactive clonotypes had a median that went from roughly 22 to 38, a nonsignificant change.

The study sequenced cultured CD4+ T cell DNA using the Oncomine TCR Beta short-read assay. DNA came from CD4+ T cells after culture. TCRdb re-called the PCR reads with MiXCR, one entry per CDR3 protein. The sample records approximately 9,300 distinct CDR3 sequences, about 39% being singletons. This TCR came from a human donor in good health. Sequencing was done on a sample of CD4+ T cells from blood, cultured in vitro.

CDR3 DNA sequence: TGTGCCAGCAGCCCGAGCTGGGACAGATACGAGCAGTACTTC. Translated: CASSPSWDRYEQYF. The chain has TRBV7-2 and TRBJ2-7, with 7 bases lining up with TRBD1. The CDR3 loop spans 14 amino acids. Germline trimming cut 5 bases from V and 4 bases from J; bases unmatched to any gene: 8. CDR1 is SGHTA, CDR2 FQGNSA, per germline.